What follows is one T cell receptor (beta chain) and its context. Its matching antigen is unknown. The record originates from a study of beta chain features in type 1 diabetes. Study-wide background: Healthy donors, compared against patients, showed similar age, gender and cell yields. Study outcomes and limitations: Comparison showed that naive, central memory and Treg TCRB repertoires appeared more similar among patients than among healthy donors. The study found fewer insertions and more deletions at VDJ junctions in type 1 diabetes patients.

V dropped 0 bases and J dropped 2 bases, with 8 bases sitting between them. This CDR3 is 14 amino acids long. In germline, CDR1 is SNHLY, CDR2 FYNNEI. The investigators reverse transcribed all of the isolated RNA, so they sequenced expressed TCRB transcripts. The assay was immunoSEQ multiplex PCR, and TCRdb's table has in-frame clones only and misses some. The sample carries around 140,000 clones, more than 9% recorded once. The TCR originated in a man aged 18-30 years in good health. This sequence joins TRBV2 and TRBJ2-7; D possibly corresponds to TRBD1 (5 bases). Sequenced sample: naive CD4+ T cells from blood. The CDR3 DNA is TGTGCCAGCAGTGAAGCAGGGGTGGCCTACGAGCAGTACTTC. It translates to CASSEAGVAYEQYF.